A single sample gave rise to the 3 T cell receptor beta chains below, sequenced in a study of OX40 agonist ivuxolimab in advanced cancers. The table came from immunoSEQ multiplex PCR; TCRdb's copy has only in-frame clones and leaves some out. The data contain 67,000 or so clones, 70% to 90% of them singletons. Sequencing used CD4+ or CD8+ T cells sorted from blood, obtained in a trial of the OX40 agonist ivuxolimab. The receptors were gathered from an adult with an advanced solid tumor such as melanoma, head and neck, liver or kidney cancer.

The J gene is TRBJ1-2, the V gene TRBV18; 7 nucleotides match TRBD1. Unmatched junction bases numbered 6, after V lost 2 bases and J lost 0 bases. This CDR3 has 16 residues. Germline lookup yields CDR1 KGHSH and CDR2 LQKENI. The CDR3 sequence: CASSPKFGQANYGYTF. For the CDR3, the DNA is TGTGCCAGCTCACCAAAGTTTGGACAGGCTAACTATGGCTACACCTTC. The full variable domain, in which reference TRBV18 and TRBJ1-2 provide the parts outside the CDR3, is NAGVMQNPRHLVRRRGQEARLRCSPMKGHSHVYWYRQLPEEGLKFMVYLQKENIIDESGMPKERFSAEFPKEGPSILRIQQVVRGDSAAYFCASSPKFGQANYGYTFGSGTRLTVV.

The chain links TRBV5-5 to TRBJ1-4, with D unresolved. The CDR3 loop spans 16 amino acids. Trimming left V 3 bases short and J 4 bases short, with 16 bases between. The V gene's germline CDR1 is SGHKS and CDR2 YYEKEE (reference sequence). CDR3 coding DNA: TGTGCCAGCAGCTATTCCAGGACGGCTGATAATGAAAAACTGTTTTTT. It yields the protein CASSYSRTADNEKLFF.

The V gene is TRBV7-9, the J gene TRBJ1-3; 8 bases match TRBD1. This CDR3 comprises 16 residues. Trimming took 5 bases from V and 0 from J; bases not matched to a gene: 6. CDR1 SEHNR and CDR2 FQNEAQ come from the germline V gene (reference sequence). The CDR3 region has the DNA TGTGCCAGCAGCCCCAGGACAGGGCTCTCTGGAAACACCATATATTTT. It is translated as CASSPRTGLSGNTIYF.